A single sample is the source of the 28 T cell receptor beta chains below, sequenced in a study of T cells in Graves' hyperthyroidism and ophthalmopathy. Amplified TCR beta CDR3 regions derived from RNA transcripts. The study used the HTBI primer set for a first-round RT-PCR of the TCR CDR3. TCRdb passed the multiplex PCR reads through MiXCR, listing each CDR3 protein once. The table lists hundreds of thousands of distinct CDR3 sequences, 11% to 15% of them singletons, with under 7% in the top ten. The sample consisted of blood. These receptors were taken from a woman aged 25 to 45 with Graves' hyperthyroidism that later progressed to Graves' ophthalmopathy.

V usage is TRBV10-2 and J usage is TRBJ2-7; D might be TRBD2 (6 bases). Germline V gene lookup returns CDR1 WSHSY and CDR2 SAAADI. Trimming stripped 5 bases from V and 6 bases from J, with 11 bases between. The CDR3 is made up of 12 amino acids. In DNA, the CDR3 is TGCGCCAGCAGTCCGGGAGTGGCCGAGCAGTACTTC. Translation: CASSPGVAEQYF.

This clonotype was seen only a few times. CDR3 amino acids: CASSQVTSRVETQYF. The CDR3 DNA reads as TGCGCCAGCAGCCAAGTTACCTCCAGAGTGGAGACCCAGTACTTC. This chain links TRBV4-1 with TRBJ2-5; D gene uncertain. Trimming took 1 base from V and 5 from J, leaving 14 bases between them. The CDR3 sequence is 15 residues long. Looked up from germline, CDR1 is MGHRA and CDR2 is YSYEKL.

The sample holds many counts of this clonotype. This chain uses TRBV12-3 or TRBV12-4 with TRBJ2-3; 13 positions match TRBD2. This CDR3 has 16 amino acids. The V and J ends lost 6 bases and 3 bases, in that order; junction bases with no gene match: 6. CDR3 loop: CASRRRTSGSTDTQYF. The CDR3 bases are TGTGCCAGCAGGCGTCGGACTAGCGGGAGTACAGATACGCAGTATTTT.

About this clonotype itself: A much bigger clone sits one base away, suggesting this may be a read error. V is TRBV7-3 and J is TRBJ1-6; 7 nucleotides align to TRBD1. Unmatched junction bases numbered 4, after V lost 7 bases and J lost 7 bases. From germline, CDR1 is SGHTA and CDR2 FQGTGA. The CDR3 covers 13 residues. CDR3 amino acids: CASNWDRNSPLHF. DNA of the CDR3: TGTGCCAGCAACTGGGACAGAAATTCACCCCTCCACTTT.

This clonotype appeared a few times. The J gene is TRBJ2-1, the V gene TRBV25-1; maybe TRBD2 (5 bases). Between the trimmed V and J ends, which lost 6 bases and 1 base, there was a span of 13 bases. CDR3 length: 15 amino acids. Germline CDR1 MGHDK, CDR2 SYGVNS. As DNA, the CDR3 is TGTGCCAGCAGCACCTCGGGAAGATCCTACAATGAGCAGTTCTTC. Its protein product is CASSTSGRSYNEQFF.

The genes are TRBV9 and TRBJ2-7, with TRBD1 matching over 8 bases. Germline V lookup: CDR1 SGDLS, CDR2 YYNGEE. With 0 bases clipped from V and 1 base from J, the junction kept 6 bases outside the gene matches. This CDR3 comprises 16 residues. The CDR3 loop reads CASSVEGTGLSYEQYF. Written as DNA, the CDR3 is TGTGCCAGCAGCGTAGAAGGGACAGGACTTTCCTACGAGCAGTACTTC.

This clonotype showed up many times. The rearrangement uses TRBV12-3 or TRBV12-4 and TRBJ1-5; 10 nucleotides match TRBD1. Unmatched junction bases numbered 2, after V lost 6 bases and J lost 6 bases. This CDR3 comprises 13 residues. The CDR3 region has the DNA TGTGCCAGCAGCCGACAGGGGGCTCAGCCCCAGCATTTT. Its translation is CASSRQGAQPQHF.

This clonotype showed up many times. The V and J genes are TRBV2 and TRBJ1-5; a possible D gene is TRBD1 (6 bases). In germline, CDR1 is SNHLY, CDR2 FYNNEI. V was trimmed by 8 bases and J by 0 bases, leaving 11 bases between them. The CDR3 has 14 residues. This CDR3 reads CASRGQNSNQPQHF. The CDR3 DNA follows: TGTGCCAGCCGTGGACAGAATAGCAATCAGCCCCAGCATTTT.

In this sample, this clonotype turned up many times. V is TRBV19 and J is TRBJ2-5; no clear D. Germline-derived CDR1 and CDR2 are LNHDA and SQIVND (reference sequence). The CDR3 covers 13 residues. The germline V and J ends were trimmed by 6 bases and 1 base, with 9 bases remaining between them. This CDR3 is CASRRTVQETQYF. The CDR3 DNA reads TGTGCCAGTAGAAGGACCGTCCAAGAGACCCAGTACTTC.

This clonotype has a handful of counts. The genes are TRBV24-1 and TRBJ1-5, with no clear D. This CDR3 is built from 13 residues. Trimming cost V 10 bases and J 0 bases, with 9 bases left between them. Germline V CDR1 and CDR2: KGHDR, SFDVKD. Here the CDR3 DNA reads TGTGCCACTGGGAGAGCTAGCAATCAGCCCCAGCATTTT. This translates into CATGRASNQPQHF.

This clonotype was recorded many times. The V gene is TRBV2, the J gene TRBJ1-5, with 7 bases that match TRBD1. The CDR3 is made up of 22 amino acids. Losses at the gene ends were 2 bases for V and 1 base for J; bases not matched to a gene: 23. Germline loops: CDR1 SNHLY, CDR2 FYNNEI. DNA of the CDR3: TGTGCCAGCAGTGAATGGGGCTGGGTGACAGGGAGAGGGGTGATAAGCAATCAGCCCCAGCATTTT. Its translation is CASSEWGWVTGRGVISNQPQHF.

This clonotype was counted between two and nine times. The chain uses TRBV18 and TRBJ2-7; perhaps TRBD1 as D (6 bases). The V end lost 2 bases, the J end lost 1 base, and 18 bases lay between the germline ends. Germline V gene data show CDR1 as KGHSH and CDR2 as LQKENI. The length of the CDR3 is 17 residues. The CDR3 protein is CASSPILSQGSSYEQYF. Here the CDR3 DNA reads TGTGCCAGCTCACCAATTCTATCCCAGGGGTCATCCTACGAGCAGTACTTC.

This clonotype was observed at least ten times. V gene TRBV6-1 combines with J gene TRBJ2-7, with 9 bases lining up with TRBD1. CDR1 is MNHNS, CDR2 SASEGT, per germline. Trimming cost V 4 bases and J 0 bases; bases outside gene matches: 1. This CDR3 region has 14 residues. The CDR3 sequence is CASSGQGGSYEQYF. CDR3 DNA: TGTGCCAGCAGTGGACAGGGGGGCTCCTACGAGCAGTACTTC.

There are many counts of this clonotype. The genes are TRBV7-2 and TRBJ2-5; perhaps D is TRBD1 or TRBD2 (5 bases each). The CDR3 is made up of 14 amino acids. Per the germline V gene, CDR1 is SGHTA and CDR2 is FQGNSA. Between the trimmed V and J ends, which lost 5 bases and 5 bases, there was a span of 15 bases. The CDR3 here is CASSPSRDGETQYF. CDR3 nucleotides: TGTGCCAGCAGCCCCAGTCGGGACGGGGAGACCCAGTACTTC.

This clonotype was detected many times. CDR3 protein: CASRRGLAGAGPGETQYF. The CDR3 DNA reads TGTGCCAGCAGGAGGGGACTAGCGGGAGCCGGACCTGGGGAGACCCAGTACTTC. The V and J genes are TRBV6-2 or TRBV6-3 and TRBJ2-5, with TRBD2 identical over 14 bases. The germline gives CDR1 MNHEY, CDR2 SVGEGT. The length of the CDR3 is 18 residues. V was clipped by 6 bases and J by 5 bases; unmatched bases: 14.

DNA for the CDR3: TGCAGTGCCACATCTAGCGGGACCTACAATGAGCAGTTCTTC. It translates to CSATSSGTYNEQFF. The chain couples TRBV20-1 to TRBJ2-1, with 9 bases lining up with TRBD2. The CDR3 sequence is 14 residues long. Trimming took 6 bases from V and 2 from J; bases not matched to a gene: 5. Germline assignment: CDR1 DFQATT and CDR2 SNEGSKA (reference sequence).

The V call is TRBV5-4, the J call TRBJ1-6; D remains unclear. V lost 2 bases and J 13 bases, leaving 13 bases between the germline ends. Germline V gene data show CDR1 as SGHNT and CDR2 as YYREEE (reference sequence). The CDR3 has 13 residues. The CDR3 reads CASSFSGAGPLHF. The CDR3 DNA reads TGTGCCAGCAGCTTTTCTGGAGCGGGGCCCCTCCACTTT.

This clonotype was seen more than once but under ten times. V and J are TRBV20-1 and TRBJ2-1; 9 bases fit TRBD2. V lost 0 bases and J lost 10; bases outside the gene matches: 16. Germline CDR1 and CDR2: DFQATT and SNEGSKA (reference sequence). CDR3 length: 17 amino acids. The CDR3 is CSARDRTPSGAPWEQFF. The CDR3 region has the DNA TGCAGTGCTAGAGATAGGACGCCTAGCGGGGCTCCCTGGGAGCAGTTCTTC.

This clonotype appeared a few times. The chain joins TRBV25-1 to TRBJ2-4; D remains ambiguous. Germline V gene lookup returns CDR1 MGHDK and CDR2 SYGVNS. The V end lost 6 bases, the J end lost 0 bases, and 12 bases lay between the germline ends. The CDR3 runs 15 residues. The CDR3 is CASSQTTVAKNIQYF. CDR3 nucleotide sequence: TGTGCCAGCAGCCAAACCACCGTAGCCAAAAACATTCAGTACTTC.

The genes are TRBV7-9 and TRBJ2-1, with 9 nucleotides matching TRBD2. Germline assignment: CDR1 SEHNR and CDR2 FQNEAQ (reference sequence). CDR3 length: 16 amino acids. V shed 5 bases and J 9 bases; nucleotides not matched to a gene: 14. Written as DNA, the CDR3 is TGTGCCAGCAGCCCCAGAGGGCAAGCGGGAGGTGGTGAGCAGTTCTTC. It is translated as CASSPRGQAGGGEQFF.

This clonotype occurred many times. V gene TRBV7-8 combines with J gene TRBJ1-2; D uncertain. V lost 3 bases and J 6 bases, leaving 14 bases between the germline ends. Germline V gene data show CDR1 as SGHVS and CDR2 as FQNEAQ. This CDR3 is built from 14 residues. The DNA for the CDR3 is TGTGCCAGCAGCTTGTCACAGAGGTGGGATGGCTACACCTTC. Its protein is CASSLSQRWDGYTF. The whole variable domain, filled in from reference TRBV7-8 and TRBJ1-2, reads GAGVSQSPRYKVAKRGQDVALRCDPISGHVSLFWYQQALGQGPEFLTYFQNEAQLDKSGLPSDRFFAERPEGSVSTLKIQRTQQEDSAVYLCASSLSQRWDGYTFGSGTRLTVV.

This clonotype was detected only a few times. This chain links TRBV4-1 with TRBJ2-1, with unresolved D. The CDR3 covers 16 residues. Germline V gives CDR1 MGHRA, CDR2 YSYEKL. V was pared by 4 bases and J by 8 bases, with 21 bases between. Written as DNA, the CDR3 is TGCGCCAGCAGCCGAAAAACGGGTACATGGGTCGATGAGCAGTTCTTC. This sequence encodes CASSRKTGTWVDEQFF.

In this sample, this clonotype turned up many times. The chain recombines TRBV5-1 with TRBJ1-1, with D hard to call. CDR1 SGHRS and CDR2 YFSETQ come from the germline V gene. Between the trimmed V and J ends, which lost 0 bases and 3 bases, there was a span of 6 bases. The CDR3 extends over 13 amino acids. The CDR3 protein is CASSLAPDTEAFF. The CDR3 DNA reads TGCGCCAGCAGCTTGGCCCCCGACACTGAAGCTTTCTTT.

This clonotype was counted at least ten times. The chain uses TRBV7-9 and TRBJ1-5, with unresolved D. V lost 2 bases, J lost 7 bases, and 18 bases lay in between. The germline V gene has CDR1 SEHNR and CDR2 FQNEAQ (reference sequence). The CDR3 has 16 residues. CDR3 sequence reads: CASSLMGDARSQPQHF. As DNA, the CDR3 is TGTGCCAGCAGCTTAATGGGTGACGCACGAAGCCAGCCCCAGCATTTT.

This clonotype was recorded many times. This chain connects TRBV11-2 to TRBJ2-1; tentative D call: TRBD1 (6 bases). The CDR3 runs 14 residues. V gave up 5 bases and J gave up 3 bases, with 11 bases separating them. The germline V gene has CDR1 SGHAT and CDR2 FQNNGV. DNA of the CDR3: TGTGCCAGCAGCATCCGGGACAACTACAATGAGCAGTTCTTC. Residues: CASSIRDNYNEQFF.

In the case of this clonotype: At one of its ends the junction is not consistent with the germline gene, which may arise from a read error. The V call is TRBV18, the J call TRBJ2-7; D unclear. Germline V gene lookup returns CDR1 KGHSH and CDR2 LQKENI. The CDR3 totals 12 residues. The CDR3 loop reads CASSPLVYVQYF. The CDR3 nucleotides are TGTGCCAGCTCACCCCTCGTCTACGTGCAGTACTTC.

The rearrangement links TRBV12-3 or TRBV12-4 to TRBJ2-3; 7 bases are shared with TRBD1. This CDR3 has 17 amino acids. J was trimmed by 4 bases and V by 2 bases; bases with no gene match: 12. CDR3 sequence: CASSLRGTDRVPDTQYF. The CDR3 region has the DNA TGTGCCAGCAGTTTAAGGGGGACCGACAGGGTACCAGATACGCAGTATTTT.

This clonotype was seen a few times. This chain uses TRBV5-1 with TRBJ1-4; D is perhaps TRBD1 (5 bases). Germline CDR1 is SGHRS and CDR2 is YFSETQ. The CDR3 is 14 amino acids. V dropped 5 bases and J dropped 2 bases, with 10 bases sitting between them. CDR3 loop: CASRGQFTNEKLFF. The CDR3 nucleotides read TGCGCCAGCAGGGGGCAATTCACTAATGAAAAACTGTTTTTT.